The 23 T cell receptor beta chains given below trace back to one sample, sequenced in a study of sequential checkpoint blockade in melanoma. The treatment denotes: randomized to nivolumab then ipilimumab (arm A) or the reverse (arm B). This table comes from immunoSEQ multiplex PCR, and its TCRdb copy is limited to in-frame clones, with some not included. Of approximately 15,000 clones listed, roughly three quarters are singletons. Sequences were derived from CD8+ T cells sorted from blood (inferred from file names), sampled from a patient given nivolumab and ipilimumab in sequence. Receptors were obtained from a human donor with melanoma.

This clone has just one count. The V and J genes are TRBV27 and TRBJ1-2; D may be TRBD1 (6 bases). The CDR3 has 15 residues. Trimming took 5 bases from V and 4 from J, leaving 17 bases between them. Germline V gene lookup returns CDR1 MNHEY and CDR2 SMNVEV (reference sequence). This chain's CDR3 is CASSPGQSGTYGYTF. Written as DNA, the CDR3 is TGTGCCAGCAGTCCCGGACAGTCCGGGACCTATGGCTACACCTTC.

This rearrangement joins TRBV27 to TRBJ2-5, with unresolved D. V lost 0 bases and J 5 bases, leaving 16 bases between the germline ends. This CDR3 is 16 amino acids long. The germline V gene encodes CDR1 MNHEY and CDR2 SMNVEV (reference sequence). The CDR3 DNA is TGTGCCAGCAGTTTATCCCCATTGCCTTTCCGGGAGACCCAGTACTTC. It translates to CASSLSPLPFRETQYF.

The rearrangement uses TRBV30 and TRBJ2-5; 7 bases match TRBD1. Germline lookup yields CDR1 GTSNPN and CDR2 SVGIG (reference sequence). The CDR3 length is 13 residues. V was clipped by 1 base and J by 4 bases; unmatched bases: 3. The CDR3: CAWSAQGTETQYF. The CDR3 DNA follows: TGTGCCTGGAGTGCACAGGGGACAGAGACCCAGTACTTC.

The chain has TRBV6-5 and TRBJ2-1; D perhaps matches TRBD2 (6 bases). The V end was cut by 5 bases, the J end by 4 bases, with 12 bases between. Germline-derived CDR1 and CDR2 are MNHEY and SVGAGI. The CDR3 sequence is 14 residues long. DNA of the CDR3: TGTGCCAGCAGTCGGCGGGAAGCTTACAATGAGCAGTTCTTC. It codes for CASSRREAYNEQFF.

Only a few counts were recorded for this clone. CDR3 residues: CASSLTIYNEQFF. As DNA, the CDR3 is TGTGCCAGCAGCCTAACTATATACAATGAGCAGTTCTTC. The rearrangement joins TRBV7-2 to TRBJ2-1; no clear D gene. V lost 5 bases, J lost 4 bases, and 9 bases lay in between. There are 13 residues in the CDR3. Germline V gene lookup returns CDR1 SGHTA and CDR2 FQGNSA.

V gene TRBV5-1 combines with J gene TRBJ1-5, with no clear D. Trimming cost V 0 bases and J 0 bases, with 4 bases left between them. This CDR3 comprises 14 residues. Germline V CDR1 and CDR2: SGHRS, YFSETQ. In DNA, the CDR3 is TGCGCCAGCAGCTTGGCGGGTAGCAATCAGCCCCAGCATTTT. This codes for CASSLAGSNQPQHF. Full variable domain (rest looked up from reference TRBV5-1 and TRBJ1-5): KAGVTQTPRYLIKTRGQQVTLSCSPISGHRSVSWYQQTPGQGLQFLFEYFSETQRNKGNFPGRFSGRQFSNSRSEMNVSTLELGDSALYLCASSLAGSNQPQHFGDGTRLSIL.

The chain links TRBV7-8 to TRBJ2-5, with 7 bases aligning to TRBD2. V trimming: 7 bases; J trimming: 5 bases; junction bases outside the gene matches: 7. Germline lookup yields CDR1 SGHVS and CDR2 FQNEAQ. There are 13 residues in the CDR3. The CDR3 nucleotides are TGTGCCAGCAAGGGGCGGGGGAGGGAGACCCAGTACTTC. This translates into CASKGRGRETQYF.

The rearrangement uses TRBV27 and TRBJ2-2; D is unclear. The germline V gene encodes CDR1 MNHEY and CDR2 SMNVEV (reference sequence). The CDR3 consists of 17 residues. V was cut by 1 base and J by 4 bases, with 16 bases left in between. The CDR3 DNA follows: TGTGCCAGCAGTTTATTTCTAAAGTTTATTTCCACCGGGGAGCTGTTTTTT. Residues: CASSLFLKFISTGELFF.

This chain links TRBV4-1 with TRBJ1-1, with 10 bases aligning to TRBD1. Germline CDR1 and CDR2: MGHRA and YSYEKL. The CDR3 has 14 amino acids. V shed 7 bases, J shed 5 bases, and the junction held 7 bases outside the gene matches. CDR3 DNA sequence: TGCGCCAGCACCCTGTCGGACAGGGGGACTGAAGCTTTCTTT. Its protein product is CASTLSDRGTEAFF.

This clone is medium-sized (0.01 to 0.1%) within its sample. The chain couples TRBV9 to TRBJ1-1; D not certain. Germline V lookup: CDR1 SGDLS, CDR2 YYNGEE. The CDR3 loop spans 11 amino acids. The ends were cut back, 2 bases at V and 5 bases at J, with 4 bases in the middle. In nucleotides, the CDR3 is TGTGCCAGCAGCGTTTCGACTGAAGCTTTCTTT. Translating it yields CASSVSTEAFF.

The CDR3 spells CASSPGQTYNEQFF. The DNA for the CDR3 is TGTGCCAGCAGCCCGGGACAGACCTACAATGAGCAGTTCTTC. The chain links TRBV4-2 to TRBJ2-1; 7 bases agree with TRBD1. The junction had 2 bases not matched to a gene; V was cut back by 4 bases and J by 2 bases. This CDR3 is 14 amino acids long. Per the germline V gene, CDR1 is LGHNA and CDR2 is YNFKEQ.

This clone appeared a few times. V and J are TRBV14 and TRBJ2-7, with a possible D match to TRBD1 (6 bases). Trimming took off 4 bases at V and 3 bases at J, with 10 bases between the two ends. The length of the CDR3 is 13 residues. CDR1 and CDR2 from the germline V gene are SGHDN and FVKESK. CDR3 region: CASSRDIGYEQYF. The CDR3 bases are TGTGCCAGCAGCCGGGACATCGGCTACGAGCAGTACTTC.

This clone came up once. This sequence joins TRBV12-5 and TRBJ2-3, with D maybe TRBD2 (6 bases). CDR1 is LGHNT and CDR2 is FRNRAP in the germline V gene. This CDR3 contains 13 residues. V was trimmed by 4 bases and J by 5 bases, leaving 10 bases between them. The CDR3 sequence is CASGYPSEDTQYF. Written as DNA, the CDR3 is TGTGCTAGTGGTTACCCTAGCGAAGATACGCAGTATTTT.

The CDR3 loop is CASSQLIRRGQSPLDTQYF. The CDR3 nucleotides are TGTGCCAGCAGCCAACTAATTAGAAGGGGGCAGTCTCCTCTAGATACGCAGTATTTT. V and J are TRBV4-2 and TRBJ2-3, with 7 positions matching TRBD1. The CDR3 is made up of 19 amino acids. Germline V gives CDR1 LGHNA, CDR2 YNFKEQ. Trimming cost V 2 bases and J 5 bases; bases outside gene matches: 19.

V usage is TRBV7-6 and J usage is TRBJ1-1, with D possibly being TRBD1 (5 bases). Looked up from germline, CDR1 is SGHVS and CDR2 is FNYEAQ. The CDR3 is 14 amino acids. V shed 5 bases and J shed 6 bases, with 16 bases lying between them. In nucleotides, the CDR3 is TGTGCCAGCAGCCCCCTGGGAGGGGCCGCTGAAGCTTTCTTT. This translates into CASSPLGGAAEAFF.

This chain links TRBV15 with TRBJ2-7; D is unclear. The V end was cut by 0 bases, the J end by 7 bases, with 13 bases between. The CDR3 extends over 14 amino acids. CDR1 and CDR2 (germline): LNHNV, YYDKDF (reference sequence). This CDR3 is CATSRDGGIGEQYF. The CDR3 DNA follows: TGTGCCACCAGCAGAGATGGCGGAATTGGGGAGCAGTACTTC.

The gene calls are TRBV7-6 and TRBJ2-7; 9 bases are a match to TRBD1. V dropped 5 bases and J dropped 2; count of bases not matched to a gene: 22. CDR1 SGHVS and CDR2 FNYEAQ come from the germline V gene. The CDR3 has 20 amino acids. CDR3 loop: CASSRGPSYTRDRVAYEQYF. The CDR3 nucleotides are TGTGCCAGCAGCCGAGGACCTAGTTACACTCGGGACAGGGTCGCCTACGAGCAGTACTTC.

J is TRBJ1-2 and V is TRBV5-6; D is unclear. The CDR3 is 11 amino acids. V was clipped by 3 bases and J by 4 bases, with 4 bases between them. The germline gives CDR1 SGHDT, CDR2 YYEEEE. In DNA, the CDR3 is TGTGCCAGCAGCTCGTCCTATGGCTACACCTTC. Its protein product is CASSSSYGYTF.

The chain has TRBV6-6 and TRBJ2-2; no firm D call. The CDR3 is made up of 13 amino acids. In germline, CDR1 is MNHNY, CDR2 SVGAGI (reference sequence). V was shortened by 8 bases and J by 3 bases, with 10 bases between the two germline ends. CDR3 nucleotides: TGTGCCAGCGATCTCGGAGACACCGGGGAGCTGTTTTTT. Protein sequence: CASDLGDTGELFF.

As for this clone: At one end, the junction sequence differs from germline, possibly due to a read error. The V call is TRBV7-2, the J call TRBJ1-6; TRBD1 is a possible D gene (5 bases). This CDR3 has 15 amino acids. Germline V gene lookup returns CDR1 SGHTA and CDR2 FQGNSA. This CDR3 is CANSFSRGRNSPLHF. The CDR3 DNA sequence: TGTGCCAACAGCTTTAGCCGGGGGAGGAATTCACCCCTCCACTTT.

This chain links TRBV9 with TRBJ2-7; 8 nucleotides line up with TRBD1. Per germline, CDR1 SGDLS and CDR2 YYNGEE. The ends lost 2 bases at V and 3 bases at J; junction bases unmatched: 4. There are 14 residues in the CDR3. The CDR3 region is CASSVSTGGYEQYF. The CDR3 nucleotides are TGTGCCAGCAGCGTTAGTACAGGGGGCTACGAGCAGTACTTC. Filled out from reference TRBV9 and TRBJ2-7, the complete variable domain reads DSGVTQTPKHLITATGQRVTLRCSPRSGDLSVYWYQQSLDQGLQFLIQYYNGEERAKGNILERFSAQQFPDLHSELNLSSLELGDSALYFCASSVSTGGYEQYFGPGTRLTVT.

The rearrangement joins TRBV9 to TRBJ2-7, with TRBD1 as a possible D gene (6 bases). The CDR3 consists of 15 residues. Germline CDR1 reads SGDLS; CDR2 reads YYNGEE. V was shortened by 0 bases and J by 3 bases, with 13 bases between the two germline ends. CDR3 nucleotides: TGTGCCAGCAGCGTAGTGTGGGGGCCTGGCTACGAGCAGTACTTC. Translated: CASSVVWGPGYEQYF.

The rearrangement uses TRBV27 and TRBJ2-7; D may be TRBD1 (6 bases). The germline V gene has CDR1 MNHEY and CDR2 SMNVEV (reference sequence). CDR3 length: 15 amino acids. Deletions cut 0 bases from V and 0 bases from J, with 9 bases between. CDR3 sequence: CASSLSSGASYEQYF. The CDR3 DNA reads TGTGCCAGCAGTTTATCGTCAGGGGCCTCCTACGAGCAGTACTTC.